This TCR beta chain comes out of a study of blood T cell repertoires in COVID-19. Whole-study context: T cells, B-cell-depleted T cells, or PBMCs provided the cDNA or gDNA that served as material.

V gave up 5 bases and J gave up 8 bases; unmatched junction bases: 8. Germline assignment: CDR1 MNHEY and CDR2 SMNVEV (reference sequence). CDR3 length: 13 residues. Assay: immunoSEQ multiplex PCR; the TCRdb copy retains only in-frame clones and omits some. This sample has approximately 110,000 clones; 86% occur once, and the top ten carry over 4.5%. Sequencing was done on a sample of peripheral blood. The clonotype originates from a human donor in a cohort sampled during active COVID-19. This chain links TRBV27 with TRBJ1-2; 7 positions agree with TRBD1. Here the CDR3 reads CASSPRQGFGYTF. In DNA form, the CDR3 reads TGTGCCAGCAGTCCACGACAGGGCTTCGGCTACACCTTC.